This T cell receptor beta chain was obtained from a study of CD8+CD57+ T cells in acquired aplastic anemia. Individuals selected for sequencing had exhibited CD8+CD57+ cell expansion on flow cytometry. This clonotype came up many times. CDR3 and TCR beta VDJ profiling relied on a genomic DNA template. TCRdb independently ran MiXCR on the reads; one entry per CDR3 protein. Among hundreds of thousands of distinct CDR3 sequences listed, roughly 34% were seen once. J gave up 6 bases and V 5 bases, and 4 bases lay outside the gene matches. Per germline, CDR1 SQVTM and CDR2 ANQGSEA. The CDR3 has 11 amino acids.

The sequenced material came from sorted CD4+, CD8+, or CD8+CD57+ T cells (not recorded which) from PBMCs. This receptor was obtained from a human donor with aplastic anemia. The chain has TRBV29-1 and TRBJ2-7, with 7 positions matching TRBD1. In DNA form, the CDR3 reads TGCAGCGTTCGAGGGGGCGGCGAGCAGTACTTC. Amino acids: CSVRGGGEQYF.